This T cell receptor beta chain was sequenced in a study of HIV-infected patients and healthy controls. CDR1 and CDR2 (germline): SEHNR, FQNEAQ (reference sequence). The V segment lost 5 bases and the J segment 5 bases; nucleotides outside the gene matches: 11. CDR3 length: 16 residues. This clonotype was seen repeatedly, ten times or more. The antigen is undetermined. Study-level findings and limits: In healthy controls, MAIT alpha CDR3s were common; in HIV+ repertoires, severely depleted.

No cell fractionation was done, so the repertoire covers all unsorted peripheral blood T cells. cDNA was made from approximately 0.55 ug RNA using alpha and beta constant primers. Alpha and beta chain libraries were made separately by chain-specific third strand synthesis with multiplexing indices. A 12-nucleotide barcode per molecule came from two concatenated random hexamers added pre-amplification. MiXCR, applied by TCRdb to the 5' RACE reads, yields one record per CDR3 protein. The sample consists of approximately 8,700 distinct CDR3 sequences, roughly 7% of them appearing once. V gene TRBV7-9 combines with J gene TRBJ2-3; 9 bases align to TRBD2. The receptor's source is an adult with HIV infection. The starting material was blood, obtained before antiretroviral therapy. The CDR3 reads CASSPFGGGGVDTQYF. The DNA for the CDR3 is TGTGCCAGCAGCCCCTTCGGGGGCGGGGGGGTAGATACGCAGTATTTT.